This T cell receptor (beta chain) emerged from a study of blood T cells in healthy people across ages. General study findings and limits: Older age went with lower TCR beta diversity per million T cells, in a roughly linear way. More naive CD4+ cells and higher diversity were found in long-lived than in aged donors.

In regard to this clonotype: Its antigen is as yet unknown.

Through a sample-barcoded 5' primer and a J-beta primer mix, a second PCR was run for about 6 to 12 cycles. MiXCR, applied by TCRdb to the 5' RACE reads, yields one record per CDR3 protein. The sample has 1.5 million or so distinct CDR3 sequences; 42% are singletons. This TCR came from a woman younger than 30 in good health. The sequencing input was blood.

CDR3 region: CASSLSQTGNTEAFF. Here the CDR3 DNA reads TGTGCCAGCAGTTTGTCTCAGACGGGGAACACTGAAGCTTTCTTT. This chain uses TRBV12-3 or TRBV12-4 with TRBJ1-1; D remains ambiguous. Trimming cost V 3 bases and J 1 base, with 12 bases left between them. There are 15 residues in the CDR3.